This T cell receptor (beta chain) was recorded in a study of neoadjuvant anti-PD-1 for oral cavity cancer. The table came from immunoSEQ multiplex PCR; TCRdb's copy has only in-frame clones and leaves some out. The repertoire holds about 68,000 clones, with about 88% as singletons. This CDR3 contains 15 residues. Germline CDR1 reads SGHAT; CDR2 reads FQNNGV. V lost 2 bases and J 2 bases, leaving 11 bases between the germline ends. Described time point: after neoadjuvant nivolumab, at surgical resection. The chain joins TRBV11-2 to TRBJ2-3; D remains unclear. The starting material was PBMCs, obtained after nivolumab (anti-PD-1) treatment. The clonotype was recovered from a person between 35 and 79 years old with oral cavity squamous cell carcinoma. This CDR3 reads CASSLLGLSTDTQYF. In DNA form, the CDR3 reads TGTGCCAGCAGCTTACTCGGGCTATCCACAGATACGCAGTATTTT. Complete variable domain (other parts from reference TRBV11-2 and TRBJ2-3): EAGVAQSPRYKIIEKRQSVAFWCNPISGHATLYWYQQILGQGPKLLIQFQNNGVVDDSQLPKDRFSAERLKGVDSTLKIQPAKLEDSAVYLCASSLLGLSTDTQYFGPGTRLTVL.